The 25 T cell receptor beta chains in this list originate from one sample, sequenced in a study of blood T cell repertoires in COVID-19. The table came from immunoSEQ multiplex PCR; TCRdb's copy has only in-frame clones and leaves some out. The sample records approximately 200,000 clones, roughly 83% being singletons. Specimen: PBMCs or T cells enriched from blood (not recorded which). The receptors were gathered from a woman aged 25 to 39 who had recovered from COVID-19.

The chain recombines TRBV2 with TRBJ2-2; maybe TRBD1 (6 bases). Trimming stripped 6 bases from V and 4 bases from J, with 15 bases between. The germline V gene encodes CDR1 SNHLY and CDR2 FYNNEI. The CDR3 consists of 15 residues. The CDR3 loop is CASRAAGVLTGELFF. CDR3 coding DNA: TGTGCCAGCAGGGCGGCAGGGGTCCTCACCGGGGAGCTGTTTTTT. Filled out from reference TRBV2 and TRBJ2-2, the complete variable domain reads EPEVTQTPSHQVTQMGQEVILRCVPISNHLYFYWYRQILGQKVEFLVSFYNNEISEKSEIFDDQFSVERPDGSNFTLKIRSTKLEDSAMYFCASRAAGVLTGELFFGEGSRLTVL.

This sequence joins TRBV27 and TRBJ1-1, with D uncertain. V lost 3 bases, J lost 2 bases, and 16 bases lay in between. Germline loops: CDR1 MNHEY, CDR2 SMNVEV (reference sequence). This CDR3 contains 16 residues. CDR3 protein: CASSFARWQSNTEAFF. CDR3 nucleotide sequence: TGTGCCAGCAGTTTCGCTAGATGGCAGTCAAACACTGAAGCTTTCTTT.

The V call is TRBV29-1, the J call TRBJ2-1; D gene uncertain. The V gene's germline CDR1 is SQVTM and CDR2 ANQGSEA. CDR3 length: 14 residues. V was cut by 0 bases and J by 7 bases, with 13 bases left in between. CDR3 in DNA: TGCAGCGTTGAAGAGAGGTATGCAACAAATGAGCAGTTCTTC. It is translated as CSVEERYATNEQFF.

This clone was seen more than once but under ten times. The genes are TRBV25-1 and TRBJ2-3, with D uncertain. Germline V gene lookup returns CDR1 MGHDK and CDR2 SYGVNS. The CDR3 spans 16 residues. V shed 0 bases and J shed 2 bases, with 12 bases lying between them. The CDR3 region has the DNA TGTGCCAGCAGTGAATACAGGTTCAGTATCACAGATACGCAGTATTTT. It yields the protein CASSEYRFSITDTQYF.

The rearrangement uses TRBV6-5 and TRBJ1-1, with D possibly matching TRBD1 (5 bases). The CDR3 has 16 amino acids. CDR1 and CDR2 (germline): MNHEY, SVGAGI. Trimming removed 3 bases from V and 4 bases from J, with 18 bases in between. Here the CDR3 reads CASSYLLGRDFTEAFF. As DNA, the CDR3 is TGTGCCAGCAGTTATCTATTGGGCAGGGATTTCACTGAAGCTTTCTTT.

The CDR3 here is CAIRDRSGELFF. The CDR3 coding sequence is TGTGCCATCAGGGACAGATCCGGGGAGCTGTTTTTT. The rearrangement joins TRBV10-3 to TRBJ2-2, with D possibly TRBD1 on 6 matching bases. The CDR3 loop spans 12 amino acids. CDR1 is ENHRY, CDR2 SYGVKD, per germline. Trimming left V 6 bases short and J 6 bases short, with 8 bases between.

This clone is a singleton in its sample. The rearrangement links TRBV7-6 to TRBJ1-1; TRBD1 aligns across 9 bases. The V gene's germline CDR1 is SGHVS and CDR2 FNYEAQ. The CDR3 sequence is 14 residues long. After removal of 4 bases from V and 9 bases from J, the junction contained 9 bases not matched to a gene. Here the CDR3 reads CASSSDGTGRQAFF. The CDR3 nucleotides read TGTGCCAGCAGCTCGGACGGGACAGGGCGTCAAGCTTTCTTT.

This clone was found once. This chain joins TRBV5-5 and TRBJ2-5; 9 bases match TRBD1. Germline CDR1 SGHKS, CDR2 YYEKEE (reference sequence). V dropped 4 bases and J dropped 5; count of bases not matched to a gene: 9. CDR3 length: 15 amino acids. CDR3 DNA sequence: TGTGCCAGCAGCCCAACCGGGACAGGGTACGAGACCCAGTACTTC. Protein: CASSPTGTGYETQYF.

This chain connects TRBV10-3 to TRBJ1-2, with TRBD1 identical over 9 bases. J was trimmed by 2 bases and V by 2 bases; bases with no gene match: 0. This CDR3 is 14 amino acids long. CDR1 is ENHRY and CDR2 is SYGVKD in the germline V gene. The DNA for the CDR3 is TGTGCCATCAGTGAGGGGACAGGGAACTATGGCTACACCTTC. This encodes CAISEGTGNYGYTF.

The chain couples TRBV30 to TRBJ1-1, with 8 bases matching TRBD1. The CDR3 sequence is 13 residues long. Germline V lookup: CDR1 GTSNPN, CDR2 SVGIG (reference sequence). V was clipped by 1 base and J by 6 bases; unmatched bases: 4. In DNA, the CDR3 is TGTGCCTGGAGTGAACAGGGGGACGCTGAAGCTTTCTTT. It encodes CAWSEQGDAEAFF.

V usage is TRBV28 and J usage is TRBJ1-5; D is uncertain. Trimming took 2 bases from V and 0 from J, leaving 8 bases between them. Germline values: CDR1 MDHEN, CDR2 SYDVKM. This CDR3 region has 15 residues. The CDR3 coding sequence is TGTGCCAGCAGTTTAGAGAGAAATAGCAATCAGCCCCAGCATTTT. Amino acids: CASSLERNSNQPQHF.

The chain employs TRBV7-9 and TRBJ2-3; D is possibly TRBD2 (6 bases). Germline assignment: CDR1 SEHNR and CDR2 FQNEAQ (reference sequence). The CDR3 has 15 amino acids. V was shortened by 3 bases and J by 3 bases, with 13 bases between the two germline ends. The CDR3 sequence is CASSLMEGRTDTQYF. The CDR3 region has the DNA TGTGCCAGCAGCTTGATGGAGGGTCGAACAGATACGCAGTATTTT. The full variable domain, completed using reference TRBV7-9 and TRBJ2-3, is DTGVSQNPRHKITKRGQNVTFRCDPISEHNRLYWYRQTLGQGPEFLTYFQNEAQLEKSRLLSDRFSAERPKGSFSTLEIQRTEQGDSAMYLCASSLMEGRTDTQYFGPGTRLTVL.

V is TRBV11-3 and J is TRBJ2-1, with 7 bases aligning to TRBD2. This CDR3 has 15 amino acids. V was clipped by 5 bases and J by 4 bases; unmatched bases: 8. Germline V gene sequence: CDR1 SGHNT, CDR2 YENEEA. Here the CDR3 reads CASSQRLAGYNEQFF. The CDR3 region has the DNA TGTGCCAGCAGCCAAAGACTAGCAGGTTACAATGAGCAGTTCTTC. Full variable domain (missing parts from reference TRBV11-3 and TRBJ2-1): EAGVVQSPRYKIIEKKQPVAFWCNPISGHNTLYWYLQNLGQGPELLIRYENEEAVDDSQLPKDRFSAERLKGVDSTLKIQPAELGDSAVYLCASSQRLAGYNEQFFGPGTRLTVL.

This clone appeared a single time. The rearrangement joins TRBV6-1 to TRBJ2-7; 10 nucleotides align to TRBD1. With 4 bases clipped from V and 3 bases from J, the junction kept 9 bases outside the gene matches. The CDR3 is made up of 16 amino acids. Per germline, CDR1 MNHNS and CDR2 SASEGT. As DNA, the CDR3 is TGTGCCAGCAGTGGGAACCGGGACAGGGGATACTACGAGCAGTACTTC. Its protein is CASSGNRDRGYYEQYF.

The chain couples TRBV27 to TRBJ1-5; no firm D call. Germline V lookup: CDR1 MNHEY, CDR2 SMNVEV (reference sequence). The CDR3 spans 13 residues. V shed 6 bases and J shed 5 bases, with 11 bases lying between them. CDR3 coding DNA: TGTGCCAGCAGCACCCGGGTGGATCAGCCCCAGCATTTT. It yields the protein CASSTRVDQPQHF.

This clone was observed a handful of times. The J gene is TRBJ2-1, the V gene TRBV19; a weak D match, TRBD1 (6 bases). This CDR3 region has 14 residues. Germline V gene sequence: CDR1 LNHDA, CDR2 SQIVND (reference sequence). The germline V and J ends were trimmed by 9 bases and 7 bases, with 19 bases remaining between them. In DNA form, the CDR3 reads TGTGCCAGCCCGACAGGTCTGGGAACTAATGAGCAGTTCTTC. Encoded protein: CASPTGLGTNEQFF.

The rearrangement links TRBV27 to TRBJ2-3, with D tentatively TRBD1 (6 bases). V shed 4 bases and J shed 5 bases, with 13 bases lying between them. The CDR3 contains 14 residues. CDR1 is MNHEY and CDR2 is SMNVEV in the germline V gene (reference sequence). This CDR3 reads CASSSGTRGDTQYF. CDR3 nucleotide sequence: TGTGCCAGCAGTTCCGGGACAAGAGGAGATACGCAGTATTTT.

V usage is TRBV4-1 and J usage is TRBJ1-3, with 7 bases identical to TRBD1. The CDR3 length is 18 residues. CDR1 is MGHRA and CDR2 is YSYEKL in the germline V gene. Trimming at V came to 1 base and at J to 0 bases, leaving 9 bases not matched to a gene. The CDR3 region has the DNA TGCGCCAGCAGCCAAGGATTCAACCGGGACAGCTCTGGAAACACCATATATTTT. Its translation is CASSQGFNRDSSGNTIYF.

V is TRBV10-3 and J is TRBJ2-3; tentatively, D is TRBD2 (5 bases). CDR3 length: 13 residues. V lost 3 bases, J lost 5 bases, and 9 bases lay in between. Germline values: CDR1 ENHRY, CDR2 SYGVKD. This CDR3 reads CAISDGAEDTQYF. The CDR3 coding sequence is TGTGCCATCAGTGATGGAGCGGAAGATACGCAGTATTTT.

V and J are TRBV11-3 and TRBJ2-1, with D possibly matching TRBD2 (7 bases). Germline loops: CDR1 SGHNT, CDR2 YENEEA. The CDR3 sequence is 17 residues long. V lost 4 bases, J lost 8 bases, and 24 bases lay in between. The CDR3, as DNA: TGTGCCAGCAGCTCCCGTTCGGGGGGCGATAAAATCGATGAGCAGTTCTTC. Protein: CASSSRSGGDKIDEQFF.

The V and J genes are TRBV3-1 (or the pseudogene TRBV3-2) and TRBJ2-1, with TRBD2 identical over 9 bases. The CDR3 runs to 16 residues. V lost 0 bases, J lost 3 bases, and 3 bases stayed unmatched. In germline, CDR1 is LGHDT, CDR2 YNNKEL (reference sequence). DNA of the CDR3: TGTGCCAGCAGCCAAGATTTGCGGGAGGGCTACAATGAGCAGTTCTTC. This sequence encodes CASSQDLREGYNEQFF.

The V gene is TRBV5-5, the J gene TRBJ1-2; D gene ambiguous. Per germline, CDR1 SGHKS and CDR2 YYEKEE (reference sequence). The CDR3 is 13 residues long. V shed 0 bases and J shed 6 bases, with 9 bases lying between them. The CDR3, as DNA: TGTGCCAGCAGCTTGGGCTACCCTGATGGCTACACCTTC. Encoded protein: CASSLGYPDGYTF.

The V and J genes are TRBV7-2 and TRBJ2-1; D possibly corresponds to TRBD1 (5 bases). Germline CDR1 SGHTA, CDR2 FQGNSA. The V end was cut by 5 bases, the J end by 7 bases, with 9 bases between. This CDR3 region has 12 residues. The CDR3 DNA sequence: TGTGCCAGCAGCCAAACAGGTAATGAGCAGTTCTTC. This gives the protein CASSQTGNEQFF.

The J gene is TRBJ2-1, the V gene TRBV5-8; TRBD2 matches 10 bases. CDR1 and CDR2 from the germline V gene are SGHTS and YDEGEE. The junction had 4 bases not matched to a gene; V was cut back by 4 bases and J by 3 bases. The CDR3 sequence is 15 residues long. The DNA of the CDR3 is TGTGCCAGCAGCCACCCTAGCGGGAGCTACAATGAGCAGTTCTTC. Its protein is CASSHPSGSYNEQFF.

The rearrangement links TRBV10-3 to TRBJ1-4; D remains ambiguous. Germline V lookup: CDR1 ENHRY, CDR2 SYGVKD. With 10 bases removed from V and 0 bases from J, the gap between germline ends came to 15 bases. The CDR3 contains 15 residues. The CDR3: CATGRVDATNEKLFF. The CDR3 DNA reads TGTGCCACCGGGCGGGTCGATGCAACTAATGAAAAACTGTTTTTT.